A selection of T cell receptor beta chains follows, all from one sample in a study of response to subunit inactivated influenza vaccine. Using its own MiXCR run on the RT-PCR reads, TCRdb lists one record per CDR3 protein. The top ten hold 11% of the sample, which has around 650,000 distinct CDR3 sequences, about 15% seen once. The sample here was PBMCs from blood, taken 11 to 12 days after vaccination. All receptors come from a man aged 45-65 years who received an inactivated influenza vaccine. Both conserved end residues are part of each CDR3. A D gene is named only where the DNA matches it firmly. Size is omitted from some rows. Given values are once, few, many or a class for expanded clones.

V gene: TRBV12-3/TRBV12-4; clone size: few; D gene: .; J gene: TRBJ2-1; CDR3 DNA: TGTGCCAGCAGTTTGCCCCTAGCTAGTGAGCAGTTCTTC; CDR3 protein: CASSLPLASEQFF
V gene: TRBV4-1; clone size: few; D gene: .; J gene: TRBJ2-3; CDR3 DNA: TGCGCCAGCAGCCAGCGTACGGGGGGCGGCACAGATACGCAGTATTTT; CDR3 protein: CASSQRTGGGTDTQYF
V gene: TRBV7-2; clone size: .; D gene: .; J gene: TRBJ2-7; CDR3 DNA: TGTGCCAGCAGTTCGACAAGCGGCCCCTACGAGCAGTACTTC; CDR3 protein: CASSSTSGPYEQYF
V gene: TRBV10-3; clone size: few; D gene: TRBD2; J gene: TRBJ2-3; CDR3 DNA: TGTGCCATCAGTGAGATAGCGGGGGACACAGATACGCAGTATTTT; CDR3 protein: CAISEIAGDTDTQYF
V gene: TRBV20-1; clone size: many; D gene: .; J gene: TRBJ2-7; CDR3 DNA: TGCAGTGCTGAAAAATACTCAAAAGCCGTGTCCTACGAGCAGTACTTC; CDR3 protein: CSAEKYSKAVSYEQYF
V gene: TRBV5-6; clone size: many; D gene: .; J gene: TRBJ1-2; CDR3 DNA: TGTGCCAGCAGCTTGGCTGGGGCCGCTGGCTACACCTTC; CDR3 protein: CASSLAGAAGYTF
V gene: TRBV28; clone size: .; D gene: TRBD1; J gene: TRBJ1-1; CDR3 DNA: TGTGCCACCCACCCGACAGGGGGGGGCATGAAAACTGAAGCTTTCTTT; CDR3 protein: CATHPTGGGMKTEAFF
V gene: TRBV7-9; clone size: many; D gene: .; J gene: TRBJ1-4; CDR3 DNA: TGTGCCAGCAGCTTAGCCGGATGGAATGAAAAACTGTTTTTT; CDR3 protein: CASSLAGWNEKLFF
V gene: TRBV20-1; clone size: .; D gene: .; J gene: TRBJ2-4; CDR3 DNA: TGCAGTGCTAGAGGGTCCGATGGCAGAAATAAAAACATTCAGTACTTC; CDR3 protein: CSARGSDGRNKNIQYF
V gene: TRBV7-9; clone size: .; D gene: .; J gene: TRBJ2-1; CDR3 DNA: TGTGCCAGCAGCTACAGATCCGAAGGGTGGAATGAGCAGTTCTTC; CDR3 protein: CASSYRSEGWNEQFF
V gene: TRBV6-2/TRBV6-3; clone size: few; D gene: .; J gene: TRBJ2-7; CDR3 DNA: TGTGCCAGCAGTTACCCTCGGGACACCTACGAGCAGTACTTC; CDR3 protein: CASSYPRDTYEQYF
V gene: TRBV3-1; clone size: few; D gene: .; J gene: TRBJ2-3; CDR3 DNA: TGTGCCAGCAGCTCCTTAACGGGAACGACAGATACGCAGTATTTT; CDR3 protein: CASSSLTGTTDTQYF
V gene: TRBV29-1; clone size: many; D gene: .; J gene: TRBJ2-2; CDR3 DNA: TGCAGCGTTCTATCAGGTGTTGGGGGCACCGGGGAGCTGTTTTTT; CDR3 protein: CSVLSGVGGTGELFF
V gene: TRBV7-2; clone size: many; D gene: .; J gene: TRBJ2-5; CDR3 DNA: TGTGCCAGCAGCTTGGGGAGCAGAGAGACCCAGTACTTC; CDR3 protein: CASSLGSRETQYF
V gene: TRBV29-1; clone size: few; D gene: .; J gene: TRBJ2-5; CDR3 DNA: TGCAGCGCCATATCCGGGGCTAACCAAGAGACCCAGTACTTC; CDR3 protein: CSAISGANQETQYF
V gene: TRBV6-5; clone size: few; D gene: .; J gene: TRBJ1-1; CDR3 DNA: TGTGCCAGCAGTCAATTCGTCCAAGCTTTCTTT; CDR3 protein: CASSQFVQAFF
V gene: TRBV5-1; clone size: few; D gene: .; J gene: TRBJ2-3; CDR3 DNA: TGCGCCAGCACCCCCGGGTGGGAAACAGATACGCAGTATTTT; CDR3 protein: CASTPGWETDTQYF
V gene: TRBV30; clone size: few; D gene: .; J gene: TRBJ1-6; CDR3 DNA: TGTGCCTGGAGCGAAACGGGTTCACCCCTCCACTTT; CDR3 protein: CAWSETGSPLHF
V gene: TRBV12-3/TRBV12-4; clone size: few; D gene: TRBD1; J gene: TRBJ1-2; CDR3 DNA: TGTGCCAGCAGTTTAGACGGACAGGGGTCTATCGGCTACACCTTC; CDR3 protein: CASSLDGQGSIGYTF
V gene: TRBV7-9; clone size: few; D gene: .; J gene: TRBJ1-4; CDR3 DNA: TGTGCCAGCAGCTTACAACAGCCTTTAGAAAAACTGTTTTTT; CDR3 protein: CASSLQQPLEKLFF
V gene: TRBV6-1; clone size: few; D gene: .; J gene: TRBJ1-4; CDR3 DNA: TGTGCCAGCAGTGCGGAGAGTGAAAAACTGTTTTTT; CDR3 protein: CASSAESEKLFF
V gene: TRBV20-1; clone size: .; D gene: TRBD2; J gene: TRBJ2-3; CDR3 DNA: TGCAGTGCTAGAACCTCCGGGACTAGCGGGAGCACAGATACGCAGTATTTT; CDR3 protein: CSARTSGTSGSTDTQYF
V gene: TRBV12-3/TRBV12-4; clone size: .; D gene: .; J gene: TRBJ2-1; CDR3 DNA: TGTGCCAGCAGTTTAAGTGGGGCAGGGGGGAATGAGCAGTTCTTC; CDR3 protein: CASSLSGAGGNEQFF
V gene: TRBV28; clone size: .; D gene: .; J gene: TRBJ2-6; CDR3 DNA: TGTGCCAGCAGTTTACGGCTGGGACTGACCTTAGTAGCCAACGTCCTGACTTTC; CDR3 protein: CASSLRLGLTLVANVLTF
V gene: TRBV15; clone size: few; D gene: TRBD2; J gene: TRBJ2-1; CDR3 DNA: TGTGCCCGGGCTAGCGGTTACAATGAGCAGTTCTTC; CDR3 protein: CARASGYNEQFF
V gene: TRBV6-5; clone size: few; D gene: TRBD1; J gene: TRBJ1-1; CDR3 DNA: TGTGCCAGCAGTCCCACAGGGGTGAGAGCTTTCTTT; CDR3 protein: CASSPTGVRAFF
V gene: TRBV29-1; clone size: .; D gene: .; J gene: TRBJ1-1; CDR3 DNA: TGCAGCGTTGGACAGGAAAGCACTGAAGCTTTCTTT; CDR3 protein: CSVGQESTEAFF